This T cell receptor (beta chain) was identified in a study of cytomegalovirus exposure and HLA in healthy donors. The germline V gene has CDR1 SGHRS and CDR2 YFSETQ. Trimming took 0 bases from V and 1 from J; bases not matched to a gene: 2. This CDR3 contains 15 residues. The primer mix had 60 Vbeta and 13 Jbeta primers. Measured with immunoSEQ multiplex PCR; TCRdb has only the in-frame clones, and not every one. The sample contains 130,000 or so clones, about three quarters of which appear only once. This clone has just one count. The gene calls are TRBV5-1 and TRBJ2-7; TRBD2 agrees at 9 bases. This clonotype was obtained from a woman younger than 30 in good health and CMV-seronegative. Input material: PBMCs. This CDR3 reads CASSLVTSGSYEQYF. Here the CDR3 DNA reads TGCGCCAGCAGCTTGGTGACTAGCGGTTCCTACGAGCAGTACTTC.